The clone carrying this T cell receptor (beta chain) was picked up a small number of times. What it binds is unknown. These data originate in a study of T-cell memory formation after mild COVID-19. About the study: Clusters of TCRs were largely donor specific. Study-level points and caveats: Clones that contracted clustered mainly in CM and EM if CD4+ and in EMRA if CD8+. Later expanders leaned CD4+, whereas day 15 to 85 contracting clones were balanced CD4/CD8. Pre-infection memory harbored some responding clones, suggesting cross-reactive memory joined.

V was pared by 7 bases and J by 6 bases, with 8 bases of the junction left unmatched. The CDR3 spans 13 residues. Germline V gene lookup returns CDR1 MNHNY and CDR2 SVGAGI (reference sequence). TCRdb itself ran the 5' RACE reads through MiXCR, one entry per CDR3 protein. The repertoire holds roughly 310,000 distinct CDR3 sequences, with about 16% as singletons. The J gene is TRBJ2-7, the V gene TRBV6-6, with 8 bases aligning to TRBD1. This TCR came from a man younger than 35 who had mild COVID-19 (a few samples of this study predate the infection). Cell type and time point are not known. Material for sequencing was PBMCs or a T cell subset sorted from them (not recorded which). The CDR3 coding sequence is TGTGCCAGCACCCCGGGACAGGCCGGCGAGCAGTACTTC. Amino acids: CASTPGQAGEQYF.